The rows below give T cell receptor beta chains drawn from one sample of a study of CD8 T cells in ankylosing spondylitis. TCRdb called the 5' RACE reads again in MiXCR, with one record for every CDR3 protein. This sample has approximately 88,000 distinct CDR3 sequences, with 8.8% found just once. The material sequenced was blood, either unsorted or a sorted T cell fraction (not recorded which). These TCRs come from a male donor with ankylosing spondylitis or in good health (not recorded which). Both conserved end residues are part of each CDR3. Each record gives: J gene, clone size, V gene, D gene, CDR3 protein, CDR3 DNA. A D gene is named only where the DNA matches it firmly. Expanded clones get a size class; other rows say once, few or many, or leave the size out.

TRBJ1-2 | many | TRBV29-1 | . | CSATLPTPYGYTF | TGCAGCGCTACGTTACCGACCCCTTATGGCTACACCTTC
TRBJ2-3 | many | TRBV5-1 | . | CASSLRASGDTQYF | TGCGCCAGCAGCTTGAGGGCTTCCGGAGATACGCAGTATTTT
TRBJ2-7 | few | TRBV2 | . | CASTDGAGDRSYEQYF | TGTGCCAGCACAGACGGGGCAGGGGATCGGTCCTACGAGCAGTACTTC
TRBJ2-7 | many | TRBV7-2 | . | CASSPQGRMSYEQYF | TGTGCCAGCAGTCCCCAAGGGAGGATGTCCTACGAGCAGTACTTC
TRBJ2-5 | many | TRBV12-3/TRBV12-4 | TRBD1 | CASPSDRVETQYF | TGTGCCAGCCCATCGGACAGGGTTGAGACCCAGTACTTC
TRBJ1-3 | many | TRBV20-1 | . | CSARAPGSAGNTIYF | TGCAGTGCTAGAGCTCCCGGGAGTGCTGGAAACACCATATATTTT
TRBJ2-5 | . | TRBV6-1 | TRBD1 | CASSPSPGQQETQYF | TGTGCCAGCAGCCCTTCCCCGGGACAGCAAGAGACCCAGTACTTC
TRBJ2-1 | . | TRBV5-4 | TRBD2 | CASSLVSGAYNEQFF | TGTGCCAGCAGCTTGGTTAGCGGGGCTTACAATGAGCAGTTCTTC
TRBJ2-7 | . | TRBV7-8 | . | CASSLALNEQYF | TGTGCCAGCAGCTTAGCGCTCAACGAGCAGTACTTC
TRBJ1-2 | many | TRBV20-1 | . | CSAQTSLIYGYTF | TGCAGTGCACAGACGTCTTTGATATATGGCTACACCTTC
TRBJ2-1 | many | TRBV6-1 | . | CASTSIQSGRNEQFF | TGTGCCAGCACAAGTATCCAGTCGGGACGCAATGAGCAGTTCTTC
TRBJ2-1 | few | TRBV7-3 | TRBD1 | CASSLKQGVFDEQFF | TGTGCCAGCAGCTTAAAACAGGGGGTCTTCGATGAGCAGTTCTTC
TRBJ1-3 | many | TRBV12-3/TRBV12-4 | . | CASSLDSSGNTIYF | TGTGCCAGCAGTTTGGACAGCTCTGGAAACACCATATATTTT
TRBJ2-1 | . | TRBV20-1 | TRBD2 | CSARLAGVGNEQFF | TGCAGTGCTAGGTTAGCGGGGGTGGGCAATGAGCAGTTCTTC
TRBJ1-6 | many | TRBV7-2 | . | CASSPFGGGNSPLHF | TGTGCCAGCAGCCCGTTTGGCGGGGGTAATTCACCCCTCCACTTT
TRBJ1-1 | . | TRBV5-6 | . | CASSSDETNTEAFF | TGTGCCAGCAGCTCGGATGAGACCAACACTGAAGCTTTCTTT
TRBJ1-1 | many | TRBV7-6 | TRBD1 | CASTSSTGGSSTEAFF | TGTGCCAGCACCTCATCGACAGGGGGAAGTAGCACTGAAGCTTTCTTT
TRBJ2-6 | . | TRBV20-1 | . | CSARRGSNRSGANVLTF | TGCAGTGCTAGACGAGGATCGAACAGGTCTGGGGCCAACGTCCTGACTTTC
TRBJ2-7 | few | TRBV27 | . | CASSFGHTYEQYF | TGTGCCAGCAGTTTTGGACATACTTACGAGCAGTACTTC
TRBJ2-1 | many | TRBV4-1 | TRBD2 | CASSQDPAGGGNEQFF | TGCGCCAGCAGCCAAGATCCAGCGGGGGGAGGGAATGAGCAGTTCTTC
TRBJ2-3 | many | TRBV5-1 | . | CASAEVQGLADTQYF | TGCGCCAGCGCGGAGGTCCAGGGGTTGGCTGATACGCAGTATTTT
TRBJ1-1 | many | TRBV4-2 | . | CASSQAGSTEAFF | TGTGCCAGCAGCCAAGCGGGATCCACTGAAGCTTTCTTT
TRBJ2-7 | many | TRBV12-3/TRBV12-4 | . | CASSLARQASYEQYF | TGTGCCAGCAGTTTAGCGCGGCAGGCCTCCTACGAGCAGTACTTC
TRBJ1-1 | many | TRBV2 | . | CASSGRWNTEAFF | TGTGCCAGTTCGGGACGGTGGAACACTGAAGCTTTCTTT
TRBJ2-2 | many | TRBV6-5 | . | CASSLRGGANTGELFF | TGTGCCAGCAGTTTAAGAGGGGGAGCGAACACCGGGGAGCTGTTTTTT
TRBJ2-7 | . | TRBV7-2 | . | CASSEAGRTPLEQYF | TGTGCCAGCAGCGAGGCGGGGCGGACCCCCCTCGAGCAGTACTTC
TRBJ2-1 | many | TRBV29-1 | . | CSVENHLVNEQFF | TGCAGCGTTGAAAACCATCTGGTGAATGAGCAGTTCTTC
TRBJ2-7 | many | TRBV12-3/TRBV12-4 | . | CASSLARGFSEQYF | TGTGCCAGCAGTTTAGCTCGGGGTTTCAGCGAGCAGTACTTC
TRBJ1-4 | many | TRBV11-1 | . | CASSLGRGGASSSANEKLFF | TGTGCCAGCAGCTTAGGTCGCGGGGGCGCTTCTTCTTCAGCTAATGAAAAACTGTTTTTT
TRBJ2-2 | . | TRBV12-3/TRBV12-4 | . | CASRVAGAGELFF | TGTGCCAGCAGGGTGGCCGGAGCCGGGGAGCTGTTTTTT
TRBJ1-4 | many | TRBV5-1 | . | CASSLDRFPPRNEKLFF | TGCGCCAGCAGCTTGGACAGGTTCCCACCTAGAAATGAAAAACTGTTTTTT
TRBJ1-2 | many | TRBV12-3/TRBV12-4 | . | CASITPHRPYGYTF | TGTGCCAGCATCACGCCCCACCGGCCTTATGGCTACACCTTC
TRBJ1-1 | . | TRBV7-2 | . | CASSGGNTEAFF | TGTGCCAGCTCAGGAGGGAACACTGAAGCTTTCTTT